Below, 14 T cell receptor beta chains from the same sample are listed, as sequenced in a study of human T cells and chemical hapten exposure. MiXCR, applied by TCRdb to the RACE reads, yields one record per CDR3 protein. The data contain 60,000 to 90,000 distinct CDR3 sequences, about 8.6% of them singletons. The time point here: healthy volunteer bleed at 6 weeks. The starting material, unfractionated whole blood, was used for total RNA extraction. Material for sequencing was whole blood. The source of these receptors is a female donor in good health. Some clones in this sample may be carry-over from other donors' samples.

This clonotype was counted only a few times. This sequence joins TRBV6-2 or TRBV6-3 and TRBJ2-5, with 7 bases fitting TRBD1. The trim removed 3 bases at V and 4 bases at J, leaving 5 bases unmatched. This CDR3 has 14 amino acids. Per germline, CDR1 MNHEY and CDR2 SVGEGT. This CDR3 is CASSYGTDRETQYF. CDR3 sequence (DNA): TGTGCCAGCAGTTATGGGACAGATCGAGAGACCCAGTACTTC.

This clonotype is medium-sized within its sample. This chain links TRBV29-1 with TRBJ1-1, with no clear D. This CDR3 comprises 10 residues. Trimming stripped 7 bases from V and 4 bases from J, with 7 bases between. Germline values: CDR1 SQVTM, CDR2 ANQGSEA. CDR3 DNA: TGCAGCGCGATACTCACTGAAGCTTTCTTT. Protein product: CSAILTEAFF. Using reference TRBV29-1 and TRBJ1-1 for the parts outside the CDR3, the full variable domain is SAVISQKPSRDICQRGTSLTIQCQVDSQVTMMFWYRQQPGQSLTLIATANQGSEATYESGFVIDKFPISRPNLTFSTLTVSNMSPEDSSIYLCSAILTEAFFGQGTRLTVV.

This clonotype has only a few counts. The DNA for the CDR3 is TGTGCCAGCAGCTTTGGGACCCCGAGCACCGGGGAGCTGTTTTTT. It is translated as CASSFGTPSTGELFF. V gene TRBV7-8 combines with J gene TRBJ2-2; D is possibly TRBD1 or TRBD2 (5 bases each). The V end lost 3 bases, the J end lost 4 bases, and 12 bases lay between the germline ends. CDR3 length: 15 amino acids. Germline CDR1 is SGHVS and CDR2 is FQNEAQ.

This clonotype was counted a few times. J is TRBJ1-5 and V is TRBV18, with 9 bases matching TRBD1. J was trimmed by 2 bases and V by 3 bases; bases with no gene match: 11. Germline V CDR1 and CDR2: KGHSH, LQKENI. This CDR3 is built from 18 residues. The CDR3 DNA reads TGTGCCAGCTCACCTAGTGCAGGACAGGGGTTCGGCAATCAGCCCCAGCATTTT. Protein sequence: CASSPSAGQGFGNQPQHF.

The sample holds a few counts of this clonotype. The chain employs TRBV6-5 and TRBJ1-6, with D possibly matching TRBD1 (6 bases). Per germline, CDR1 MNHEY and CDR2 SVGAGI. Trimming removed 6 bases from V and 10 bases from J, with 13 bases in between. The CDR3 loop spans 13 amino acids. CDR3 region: CASSRGSGSPLHF. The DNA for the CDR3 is TGTGCCAGCAGCAGGGGCTCAGGCTCACCCCTCCACTTT.

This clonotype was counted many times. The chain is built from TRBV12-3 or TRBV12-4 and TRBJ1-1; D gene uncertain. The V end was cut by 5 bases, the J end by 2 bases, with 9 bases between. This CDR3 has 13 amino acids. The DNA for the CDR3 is TGTGCCAGCAGTCTAACCCGCAACACTGAAGCTTTCTTT. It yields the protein CASSLTRNTEAFF.

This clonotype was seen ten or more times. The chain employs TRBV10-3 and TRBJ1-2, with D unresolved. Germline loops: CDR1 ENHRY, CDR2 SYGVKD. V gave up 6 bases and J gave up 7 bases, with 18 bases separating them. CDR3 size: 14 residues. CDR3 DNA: TGTGCCATCAGGGATTTTGGGAAGCACATTGGCTACACCTTC. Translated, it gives CAIRDFGKHIGYTF.

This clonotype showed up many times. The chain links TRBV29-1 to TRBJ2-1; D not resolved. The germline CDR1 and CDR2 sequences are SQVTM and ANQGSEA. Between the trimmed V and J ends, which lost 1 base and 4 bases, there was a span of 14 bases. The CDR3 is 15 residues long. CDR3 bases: TGCAGCGTTGAAGGACTCCCTTCGTCTTACAATGAGCAGTTCTTC. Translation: CSVEGLPSSYNEQFF.

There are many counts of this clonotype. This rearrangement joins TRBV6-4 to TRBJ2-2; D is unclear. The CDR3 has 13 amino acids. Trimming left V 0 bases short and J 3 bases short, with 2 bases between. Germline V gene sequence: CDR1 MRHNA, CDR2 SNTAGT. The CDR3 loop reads CASSDSDTGELFF. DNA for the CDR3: TGTGCCAGCAGTGACTCGGACACCGGGGAGCTGTTTTTT.

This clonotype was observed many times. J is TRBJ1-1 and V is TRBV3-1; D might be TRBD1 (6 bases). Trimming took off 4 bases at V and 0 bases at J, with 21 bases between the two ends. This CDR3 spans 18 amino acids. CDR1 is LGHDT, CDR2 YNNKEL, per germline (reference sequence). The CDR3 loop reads CASSRHVQGRYMNTEAFF. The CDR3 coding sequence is TGTGCCAGCAGCCGCCATGTACAGGGACGATACATGAACACTGAAGCTTTCTTT.

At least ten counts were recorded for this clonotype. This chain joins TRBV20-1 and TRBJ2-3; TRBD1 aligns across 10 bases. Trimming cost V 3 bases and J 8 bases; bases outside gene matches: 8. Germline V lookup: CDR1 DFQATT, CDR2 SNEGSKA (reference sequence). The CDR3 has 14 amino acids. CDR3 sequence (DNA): TGCAGTGCTAGTAGACAGGGGGCATCGGGTACGCAGTATTTT. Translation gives CSASRQGASGTQYF.

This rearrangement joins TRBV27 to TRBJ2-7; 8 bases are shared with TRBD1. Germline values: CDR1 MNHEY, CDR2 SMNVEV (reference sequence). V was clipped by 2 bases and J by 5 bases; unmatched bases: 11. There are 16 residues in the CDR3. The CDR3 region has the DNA TGTGCCAGCAGTTTAACGCCCCGACAGGGGTTCAACGAGCAGTACTTC. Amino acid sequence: CASSLTPRQGFNEQYF.

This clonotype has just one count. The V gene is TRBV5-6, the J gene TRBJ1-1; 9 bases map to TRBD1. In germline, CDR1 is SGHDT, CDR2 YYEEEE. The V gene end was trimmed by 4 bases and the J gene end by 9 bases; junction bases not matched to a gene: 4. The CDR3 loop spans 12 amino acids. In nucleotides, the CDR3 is TGTGCCAGCAGCGCCGGGACAGGGCAAGCTTTCTTT. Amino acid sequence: CASSAGTGQAFF.

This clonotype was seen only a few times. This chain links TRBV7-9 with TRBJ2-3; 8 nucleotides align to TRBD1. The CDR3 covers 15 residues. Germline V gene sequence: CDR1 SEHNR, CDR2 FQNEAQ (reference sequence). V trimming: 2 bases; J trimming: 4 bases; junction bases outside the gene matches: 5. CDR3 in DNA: TGTGCCAGCAGCTTATTGCAGGGGGCATCAGATACGCAGTATTTT. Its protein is CASSLLQGASDTQYF. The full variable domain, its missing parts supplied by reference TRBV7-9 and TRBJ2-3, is DTGVSQNPRHKITKRGQNVTFRCDPISEHNRLYWYRQTLGQGPEFLTYFQNEAQLEKSRLLSDRFSAERPKGSFSTLEIQRTEQGDSAMYLCASSLLQGASDTQYFGPGTRLTVL.